These 9 T cell receptor beta chains originate from one sample sequenced in a study of identical twins. TCRdb reanalysed the 5' RACE reads using MiXCR and keeps one entry per CDR3 protein. The data contain more than 200,000 distinct CDR3 sequences, roughly a tenth of them seen just once; the ten biggest clones take up roughly 5%. Sequenced material: memory (CD45RO+) T cells sorted from blood. The receptors derive from a woman aged 18-35 years in good health.

This clonotype was picked up a small number of times. The chain employs TRBV4-1 and TRBJ2-3; 13 nucleotides agree with TRBD2. CDR1 MGHRA and CDR2 YSYEKL come from the germline V gene. The junction had 6 bases not matched to a gene; V was cut back by 1 base and J by 2 bases. The CDR3 has 18 amino acids. CDR3 DNA: TGCGCCAGCAGCCAAGTCGGGACTAGCGGGGCCTACACAGATACGCAGTATTTT. Protein: CASSQVGTSGAYTDTQYF.

There are a few counts of this clonotype. The J gene is TRBJ2-3, the V gene TRBV11-2; D remains unclear. This CDR3 contains 14 residues. Germline V CDR1 and CDR2: SGHAT, FQNNGV. V dropped 6 bases and J dropped 2 bases, with 12 bases sitting between them. CDR3: CASSVTYTTDTQYF. The CDR3 DNA reads as TGTGCCAGCAGTGTTACCTATACCACAGATACGCAGTATTTT.

This chain links TRBV6-1 with TRBJ1-1; no firm D call. Trimming cost V 4 bases and J 1 base, with 10 bases left between them. From germline, CDR1 is MNHNS and CDR2 SASEGT. The CDR3 consists of 14 residues. For the CDR3, the DNA is TGTGCCAGCAGTGTAAGTCTGCAGAACACTGAAGCTTTCTTT. This gives the protein CASSVSLQNTEAFF.

On this clonotype itself: This clone may be a read error of a much larger clone one base away. CDR3 DNA: TGCAGTGCTAGCCGACAGGGTACAGATCCGCAGTATTTT. It yields the protein CSASRQGTDPQYF. V usage is TRBV20-1 and J usage is TRBJ2-3, with 7 bases lining up with TRBD1. In germline, CDR1 is DFQATT, CDR2 SNEGSKA (reference sequence). The CDR3 has 13 amino acids.

This chain uses TRBV6-4 with TRBJ2-6; D gene uncertain. The germline CDR1 and CDR2 sequences are MRHNA and SNTAGT. V lost 4 bases and J 1 base, leaving 5 bases between the germline ends. This CDR3 spans 14 amino acids. The CDR3 protein is CASSVRSGANVLTF. The CDR3 region has the DNA TGTGCCAGCAGTGTCCGATCTGGGGCCAACGTCCTGACTTTC.

This clonotype showed up many times. The chain recombines TRBV7-2 with TRBJ1-6, with no clear D. V lost 5 bases, J lost 5 bases, and 13 bases lay in between. Germline V gene sequence: CDR1 SGHTA, CDR2 FQGNSA. This CDR3 is 15 amino acids long. The chain's CDR3 is CASSREADHNSPLHF. In DNA, the CDR3 is TGTGCCAGCAGCCGGGAGGCAGATCATAATTCACCCCTCCACTTT.

The CDR3 DNA reads TGTGCCAGCAGCTTAAACAGGGCCGGCGGGGAGCTGTTTTTT. It is translated as CASSLNRAGGELFF. The V and J genes are TRBV7-3 and TRBJ2-2, with D possibly TRBD1 on 6 matching bases. This CDR3 has 14 residues. Deletions cut 1 base from V and 7 bases from J, with 10 bases between. Germline V gives CDR1 SGHTA, CDR2 FQGTGA. Full variable domain (outside the CDR3, taken from reference TRBV7-3 and TRBJ2-2): GAGVSQTPSNKVTEKGKYVELRCDPISGHTALYWYRQSLGQGPEFLIYFQGTGAADDSGLPNDRFFAVRPEGSVSTLKIQRTERGDSAVYLCASSLNRAGGELFFGEGSRLTVL.

This clonotype was seen ten or more times. This chain connects TRBV20-1 to TRBJ1-2; 12 nucleotides line up with TRBD1. The trim removed 6 bases at V and 4 bases at J, leaving 12 bases unmatched. CDR1 and CDR2 (germline): DFQATT, SNEGSKA (reference sequence). The CDR3 consists of 16 residues. CDR3 in DNA: TGCAGTGCCCCGGGACAGGGGGCCTCCTCCCCCTATGGCTACACCTTC. Amino acid sequence: CSAPGQGASSPYGYTF.

The gene calls are TRBV5-6 and TRBJ2-7; no clear D. CDR3 length: 13 residues. Germline V lookup: CDR1 SGHDT, CDR2 YYEEEE. V shed 4 bases and J shed 1 base, with 9 bases lying between them. The CDR3 DNA sequence: TGTGCCAGCAGCCCTCTAGAGTCCTACGAGCAGTACTTC. Translation gives CASSPLESYEQYF.